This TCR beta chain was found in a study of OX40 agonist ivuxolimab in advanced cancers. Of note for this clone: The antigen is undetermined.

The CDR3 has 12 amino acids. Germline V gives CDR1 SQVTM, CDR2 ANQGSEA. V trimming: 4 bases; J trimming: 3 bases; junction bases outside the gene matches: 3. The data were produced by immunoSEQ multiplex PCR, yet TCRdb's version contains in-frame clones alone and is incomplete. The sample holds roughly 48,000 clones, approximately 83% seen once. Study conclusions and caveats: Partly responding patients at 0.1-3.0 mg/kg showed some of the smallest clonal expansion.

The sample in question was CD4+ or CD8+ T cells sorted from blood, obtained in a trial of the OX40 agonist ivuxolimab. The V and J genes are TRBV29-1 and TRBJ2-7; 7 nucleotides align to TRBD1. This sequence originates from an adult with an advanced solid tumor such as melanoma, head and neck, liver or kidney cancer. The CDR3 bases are TGCAGCGTTGGACAGGGCCGCTACGAGCAGTACTTC. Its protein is CSVGQGRYEQYF.